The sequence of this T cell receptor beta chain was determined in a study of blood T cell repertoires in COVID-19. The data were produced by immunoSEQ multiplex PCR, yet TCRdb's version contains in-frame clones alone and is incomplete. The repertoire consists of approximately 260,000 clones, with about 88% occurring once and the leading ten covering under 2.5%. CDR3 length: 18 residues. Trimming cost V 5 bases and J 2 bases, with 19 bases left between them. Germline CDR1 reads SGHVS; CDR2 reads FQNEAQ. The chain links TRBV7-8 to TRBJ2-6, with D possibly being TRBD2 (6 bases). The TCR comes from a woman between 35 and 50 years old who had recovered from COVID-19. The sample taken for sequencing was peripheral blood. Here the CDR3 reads CASSATLMEGPGANVLTF. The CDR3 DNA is TGTGCCAGCAGCGCCACACTGATGGAGGGACCTGGGGCCAACGTCCTGACTTTC.